The source of this TCR beta chain is a study of cytomegalovirus exposure and HLA in healthy donors. Whole-study findings and limits: In a later analysis, HLA-C alleles had the fewest associated TCRs, DRB1 alleles the most. One variant, a missense change in DCLRE1C, was linked in a later analysis to TCR beta V- and J-gene trimming. Previously analyzed data showed that most TCR beta V segments were productive at a frequency of about 90% or about 30%.

V shed 6 bases and J shed 3 bases, with 18 bases lying between them. The germline V gene has CDR1 LNHDA and CDR2 SQIVND (reference sequence). The CDR3 sequence is 17 residues long. The PCR made use of 60 Vbeta and 13 Jbeta primers. Assay used: immunoSEQ multiplex PCR; TCRdb lists only in-frame clones, some missing. There are around 150,000 clones in the sample; 60% to 85% occur only once, and 1.5% to 2% lies in the top ten. With regard to this clone: Its antigen is unidentified.

The sample was PBMCs. The receptor was isolated from a man between 40 and 49 years old in good health and CMV-seronegative. This rearrangement joins TRBV19 to TRBJ1-6; TRBD1 might be the D (6 bases). The CDR3 sequence is CASSSLGGRSYNSPLHF. The CDR3, as DNA: TGTGCCAGTAGCTCCCTGGGGGGGCGAAGCTATAATTCACCCCTCCACTTT. The full variable domain, its missing parts supplied by reference TRBV19 and TRBJ1-6, is DGGITQSPKYLFRKEGQNVTLSCEQNLNHDAMYWYRQDPGQGLRLIYYSQIVNDFQKGDIAEGYSVSREKKESFPLTVTSAQKNPTAFYLCASSSLGGRSYNSPLHFGNGTRLTVT.